The 8 T cell receptor beta chains in this list originate from one sample, sequenced in a study of blood T cell repertoires in COVID-19. Produced via immunoSEQ multiplex PCR; TCRdb's table is partial and in-frame only. Of approximately 350,000 clones in the sample, approximately 92% are singletons; the top ten hold around 1%. The sequencing sample was made of PBMCs or T cells enriched from blood (not recorded which). The receptor source for this set is a man between 18 and 29 years old who had recovered from COVID-19.

DNA for the CDR3: TGTGCCAGCAGCGCCGTACAGGACCCAAGGGGGATGAAAGCTTTCTTT. Translation: CASSAVQDPRGMKAFF. V usage is TRBV9 and J usage is TRBJ1-1; a weak D match, TRBD1 (6 bases). Germline V gene lookup returns CDR1 SGDLS and CDR2 YYNGEE. V lost 3 bases, J lost 9 bases, and 24 bases lay in between. The CDR3 spans 16 residues.

CDR3 in DNA: TGTGCCAGCAGCTTAACAGAGCGGGGGTGGGTGGATACGCAGTATTTT. Translation: CASSLTERGWVDTQYF. This chain links TRBV7-6 with TRBJ2-3; 8 bases are a match to TRBD2. In germline, CDR1 is SGHVS, CDR2 FNYEAQ. The CDR3 totals 16 residues. V trimming: 2 bases; J trimming: 6 bases; junction bases outside the gene matches: 10.

The chain joins TRBV4-1 to TRBJ1-3; D might be TRBD1 (6 bases). CDR3 length equals 16 residues. The ends were cut back, 3 bases at V and 0 bases at J, with 12 bases in the middle. Germline loops: CDR1 MGHRA, CDR2 YSYEKL. CDR3 protein: CASSHLGQSSGNTIYF. The CDR3 bases are TGCGCCAGCAGCCACCTTGGACAGAGCTCTGGAAACACCATATATTTT.

CDR3 coding DNA: TGTGCCAGCAGCCCTCAGGGATCTGGGGCCAACGTCCTGACTTTC. Protein product: CASSPQGSGANVLTF. This sequence joins TRBV28 and TRBJ2-6, with D perhaps TRBD1 (5 bases). The germline CDR1 and CDR2 sequences are MDHEN and SYDVKM. Trimming pared 6 bases from V and 1 base from J, leaving 10 bases between. The CDR3 is made up of 15 amino acids.

The chain couples TRBV2 to TRBJ1-2, with TRBD1 identical over 8 bases. The V segment lost 7 bases and the J segment 5 bases; nucleotides outside the gene matches: 12. From germline, CDR1 is SNHLY and CDR2 FYNNEI. This CDR3 has 15 residues. CDR3 amino acids: CASTLLKDRVYGYTF. The CDR3 DNA follows: TGTGCCAGCACTTTACTTAAGGACAGGGTTTATGGCTACACCTTC.

The genes are TRBV4-1 and TRBJ1-6, with D unresolved. This CDR3 is 13 amino acids long. Trimming shortened V by 1 base and J by 10 bases, and 8 bases separated the two germline ends. CDR1 MGHRA and CDR2 YSYEKL come from the germline V gene. DNA of the CDR3: TGCGCCAGCAGCCAAGCCCTAGTCTCACCCCTCCACTTT. It yields the protein CASSQALVSPLHF.

DNA of the CDR3: TGTGCCAGCAGCCCCGCGGGGCTCATGAACACTGAAGCTTTCTTT. It translates to CASSPAGLMNTEAFF. The chain links TRBV7-2 to TRBJ1-1, with D perhaps matching TRBD1 (5 bases). Germline V lookup: CDR1 SGHTA, CDR2 FQGNSA. The CDR3 has 15 residues. The germline V and J ends were trimmed by 5 bases and 0 bases, with 13 bases remaining between them.

J is TRBJ2-7 and V is TRBV5-1, with D maybe TRBD1 (6 bases). V gave up 0 bases and J gave up 6 bases, with 19 bases separating them. Looked up from germline, CDR1 is SGHRS and CDR2 is YFSETQ. The CDR3 is 16 amino acids. Here the CDR3 reads CASSLEAGAFRPEQYF. The CDR3 DNA reads TGCGCCAGCAGCTTGGAGGCAGGGGCCTTCCGTCCCGAGCAGTACTTC.